This T cell receptor beta chain was captured by sequencing in a study of PD-L1 blockade in urothelial cancer (dated by TCRdb to about 2017). As for the study more broadly: All patients started therapy around 2014 and received atezolizumab 1,200 mg intravenously every 3 weeks. About 90% of the roughly 30 patients were identified as males with urothelial cancer of bladder origin, and a prior smoking history was reported by 18 of 29 patients. An ECOG performance status of 0 or 1 was recorded for the patients, and 0 to 3 prior chemotherapy regimens had been received by the patients. Blood samples were analyzed at two time points: 3 weeks after treatment start (second dose) and 6 weeks after treatment start. A median of about 150,000 T cells and fewer than 85,000 unique TCRs was obtained from blood samples, and a median clonality of roughly 0.08 was observed. The study, an exploratory multi-omic analysis, examined somatic, immune and clinical correlates of response to PD-L1 blockade with atezolizumab in urothelial cancer. Pretreatment tumor samples, along with matched peripheral blood serially collected before and after atezolizumab treatment, were subjected to TCR sequencing. Durable clinical benefit was defined as progression-free survival longer than 6 months, and TCR features were also tested against progression-free and overall survival. In the same patients, whole exome sequencing and RNA sequencing of pretreatment tumors were performed in addition to TCR sequencing. About 10 patients achieved durable clinical benefit and approximately 19 did not. Twenty-nine patients had pretreatment blood TCR-seq, about 25 had at least one posttreatment blood collection, and about 25 had tumor TCR-seq. Paper-wide results and their limitations: A pretreatment peripheral blood TCR clonality below the median was linked to improved progression-free and overall survival. Because of the small sample size (n ≈ 30) and the many exploratory analyses performed, the results are intended to be regarded as hypothesis-generating. At 3 weeks after the start of treatment, tumor-associated TCR clones in peripheral blood had expanded more in patients with durable benefit (n ≈ 20, p = 0.022).

CDR1 SGHNT and CDR2 YENEEA are derived from the germline V gene. The CDR3 starts with the cysteine, ends with the phenylalanine, and has 15 residues. Only the CDR3 DNA stays, 45 bases, in frame from base 1. V loses 5 bases, J loses 3 bases, and the germline ends lie 13 bases apart. To estimate absolute template abundance from read counts, synthetic TCR analog templates were spiked into each PCR. TCRbeta CDR3 regions were amplified from genomic DNA with bias-controlled V and J gene primers using the immunoSEQ assay. Sequencing of rearranged TCRbeta segments was done at approximately 20X coverage. From the authors' description of their analysis: Sequencing errors were corrected by clustering, and CDR3s were annotated against IMGT so that V, D and J genes could be assigned. Out-of-frame and stop-codon sequences were excluded, and only productive TCRbeta rearrangements were used in downstream analyses. Clonality was calculated as one minus the Shannon entropy normalized by the log of the number of unique productive sequences. Fisher's exact test with Benjamini-Hochberg correction, using a cutoff of adjusted p below 0.01, was how clones that differed between time points or between blood and tumor were identified. Imported from immuneACCESS, the table was reduced by TCRdb to in-frame sequences with V and J called. These copies leave out some clones; in studies compared against another copy, an unresolved V gene accounts for under half, and the cause of the remainder is not known. That table supplies the V and J calls and clone size; D and trimming were determined from the DNA. A total of tens of thousands of clones appear in this sample, around 89% of them only once. The ten largest clones represent about 7.6% of the sample.

The time point label here, explained by the study, means: peripheral blood 6 weeks after treatment start. A total of 29 patients with locally advanced or metastatic urothelial carcinoma, treated at Memorial Sloan Kettering on a trial protocol, made up the cohort. Peripheral blood mononuclear cells were collected from each patient pretreatment and during treatment, giving between 1 and 8 total time points per patient. The Qiagen DNeasy Blood extraction kit was used to purify genomic DNA from total PBMCs and tumor samples. PBMCs were collected pretreatment and during treatment, and were isolated and stored as previously described. As for this clone: Its antigen target is currently unknown. Base qualities were left out, and no much larger clone turns up one base away.

This sequence was found in an older man with urothelial cancer. The sequence links TRBV11-3 to TRBJ2-2, and possibly TRBD2, on 5 matching bases. Sequenced material: PBMCs, taken around atezolizumab (anti-PD-L1) treatment. The DNA sequence follows: TGTGCCAGCAGCCCGGGGAACAGAGACACCGGGGAGCTGTTTTTT. Its translation reads: CASSPGNRDTGELFF. With the portions outside the CDR3 filled from the reference TRBV11-3 and TRBJ2-2 genes, the complete variable region becomes EAGVVQSPRYKIIEKKQPVAFWCNPISGHNTLYWYLQNLGQGPELLIRYENEEAVDDSQLPKDRFSAERLKGVDSTLKIQPAELGDSAVYLCASSPGNRDTGELFFGEGSRLTVL.